What follows is one T cell receptor beta chain and its context. Time point: neoterminal ileum biopsy at postoperative endoscopy, about 6 months after surgery. Germline CDR1 and CDR2: MDHEN and SYDVKM. CDR3 length: 13 amino acids. V was clipped by 3 bases and J by 9 bases, with 12 bases between them. This specimen belongs to a study of T cell repertoires in ileal Crohn's disease. TCRdb keeps only in-frame clones here, not all; method: immunoSEQ multiplex PCR. This sample has tens of thousands of clones, with less than 90% found just once. This clonotype was sampled from an adult with Crohn's disease. The J gene is TRBJ2-1, the V gene TRBV28; a weak D match, TRBD2 (5 bases). Sequenced sample: ileal tissue. The CDR3 region has the DNA TGTGCCAGCAGTTTCCCGGAGGTGGCTGAGCAGTTCTTC. It translates to CASSFPEVAEQFF. Supplemented by reference TRBV28 and TRBJ2-1, the full variable domain reads DVKVTQSSRYLVKRTGEKVFLECVQDMDHENMFWYRQDPGLGLRLIYFSYDVKMKEKGDIPEGYSVSREKKERFSLILESASTNQTSMYLCASSFPEVAEQFFGPGTRLTVL.